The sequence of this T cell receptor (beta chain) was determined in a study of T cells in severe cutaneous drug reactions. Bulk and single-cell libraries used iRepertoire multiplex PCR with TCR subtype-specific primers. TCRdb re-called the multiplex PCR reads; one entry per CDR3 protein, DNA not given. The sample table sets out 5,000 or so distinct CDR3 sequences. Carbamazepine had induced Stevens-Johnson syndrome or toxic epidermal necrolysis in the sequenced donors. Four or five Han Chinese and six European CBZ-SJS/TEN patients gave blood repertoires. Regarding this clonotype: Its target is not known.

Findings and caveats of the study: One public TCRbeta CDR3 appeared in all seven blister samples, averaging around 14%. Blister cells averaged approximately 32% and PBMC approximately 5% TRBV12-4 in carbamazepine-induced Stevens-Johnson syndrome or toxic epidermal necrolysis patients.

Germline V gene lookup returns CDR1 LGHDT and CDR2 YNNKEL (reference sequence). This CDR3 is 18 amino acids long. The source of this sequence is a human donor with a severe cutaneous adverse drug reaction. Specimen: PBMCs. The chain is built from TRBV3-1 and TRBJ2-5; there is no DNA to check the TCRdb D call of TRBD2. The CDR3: CASSQQDLELAGPETQYF.